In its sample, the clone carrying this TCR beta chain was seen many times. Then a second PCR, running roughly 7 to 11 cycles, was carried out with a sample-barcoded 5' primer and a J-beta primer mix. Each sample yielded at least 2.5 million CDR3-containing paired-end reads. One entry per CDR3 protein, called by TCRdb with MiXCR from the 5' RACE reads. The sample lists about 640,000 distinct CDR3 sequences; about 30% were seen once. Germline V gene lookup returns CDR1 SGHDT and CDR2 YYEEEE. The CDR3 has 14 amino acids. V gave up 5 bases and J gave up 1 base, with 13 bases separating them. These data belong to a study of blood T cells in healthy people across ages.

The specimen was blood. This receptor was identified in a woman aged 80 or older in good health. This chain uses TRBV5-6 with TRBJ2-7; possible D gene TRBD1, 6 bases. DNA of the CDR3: TGTGCCAGCAGTTATCGACAGGTTTCCTACGAGCAGTACTTC. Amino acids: CASSYRQVSYEQYF. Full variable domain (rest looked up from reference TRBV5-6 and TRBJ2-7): DAGVTQSPTHLIKTRGQQVTLRCSPKSGHDTVSWYQQALGQGPQFIFQYYEEEERQRGNFPDRFSGHQFPNYSSELNVNALLLGDSALYLCASSYRQVSYEQYFGPGTRLTVT.